These 28 T cell receptor beta chains came from one sample sequenced in a study of spatial heterogeneity in lung cancer. Time point meaning: sample taken at primary tumor resection. MiXCR was run by TCRdb on the 5' RACE reads, yielding one entry per CDR3 protein. The data contain some 2,500 distinct CDR3 sequences, about 5.5% of them seen just once; the ten biggest clones take up 18%. Their target antigens are unknown. Notes on the study in general: Tumors with more nonsynonymous mutations had more expanded intratumoral alpha and beta TCRs.

Sequences were derived from lung tumor tissue, sampled at surgery. The receptors stem from a male donor with early-stage non-small cell lung cancer.

By sample share, this clonotype is medium-sized. Found in a library prepared for alpha chains, this beta chain is an off-target read, and its abundance has little meaning. The chain carries TRBV10-3 and TRBJ2-5; tentatively, D is TRBD1 or TRBD2 (5 bases each). The ends were cut back, 11 bases at V and 4 bases at J, with 14 bases in the middle. Germline V lookup: CDR1 ENHRY, CDR2 SYGVKD. This CDR3 is 12 amino acids long. CDR3 nucleotides: TGTGCCGACAGACCTGGGAGAGAGACCCAGTACTTC. Its protein product is CADRPGRETQYF.

This clonotype was seen many times. This beta chain is an unintended read in a library built for alpha chains; its size means little. This sequence joins TRBV6-2 or TRBV6-3 and TRBJ1-5; D unresolved. Germline CDR1 and CDR2: MNHEY and SVGEGT. The CDR3 extends over 13 amino acids. The ends were cut back, 3 bases at V and 5 bases at J, with 8 bases in the middle. CDR3 sequence: CASSYVGDQPQHF. The CDR3 DNA is TGTGCCAGCAGTTATGTCGGGGATCAGCCCCAGCATTTT.

About this clonotype itself: With the library built for alpha chains, this beta chain is off target and its frequency is not meaningful. This chain joins TRBV20-1 and TRBJ1-5; 7 positions match TRBD1. The CDR3 runs 17 residues. Trimming took 4 bases from V and 0 from J; bases not matched to a gene: 12. Germline V gene sequence: CDR1 DFQATT, CDR2 SNEGSKA (reference sequence). The CDR3 reads CSATKVQGMYSNQPQHF. The CDR3 DNA is TGCAGTGCTACGAAGGTACAGGGGATGTATAGCAATCAGCCCCAGCATTTT.

This clonotype has at least ten counts. This beta chain turned up in a library designed for alpha chains; as an off-target read, its abundance says little. This sequence joins TRBV18 and TRBJ1-2; 7 positions agree with TRBD1. The CDR3 spans 14 residues. CDR1 is KGHSH and CDR2 is LQKENI in the germline V gene. Trimming took 3 bases from V and 4 from J; bases not matched to a gene: 5. The CDR3: CASSPERGLYGYTF. The CDR3 DNA follows: TGTGCCAGCTCACCGGAGAGGGGGCTCTATGGCTACACCTTC.

Many counts were recorded for this clonotype. The library was prepared for alpha chains; this beta chain is a stray read, so its frequency means little. This rearrangement joins TRBV7-9 to TRBJ2-1; the D call may be TRBD1 or TRBD2 (5 bases each). This CDR3 region has 17 residues. Germline CDR1 SEHNR, CDR2 FQNEAQ (reference sequence). Trimming pared 6 bases from V and 5 bases from J, leaving 23 bases between. This CDR3 reads CASSSPPKGPLNNEQFF. The CDR3 nucleotides are TGTGCCAGCAGTTCTCCCCCCAAGGGACCGCTGAACAATGAGCAGTTCTTC.

On this clonotype itself: The library was designed around alpha chains, so this beta chain is a stray read whose abundance carries little weight. V usage is TRBV7-2 and J usage is TRBJ2-3; possible D gene TRBD2, 6 bases. CDR1 and CDR2 from the germline V gene are SGHTA and FQGNSA. The CDR3 extends over 14 amino acids. The V end was cut by 6 bases, the J end by 1 base, with 11 bases between. The CDR3 is CASSRGSGTDTQYF. In DNA, the CDR3 is TGTGCCAGCAGTCGGGGGTCAGGCACAGATACGCAGTATTTT.

This clonotype was observed many times. This beta chain is an off-target read within a library intended for alpha chains, so its frequency means little. J is TRBJ2-7 and V is TRBV5-1; D is uncertain. Per the germline V gene, CDR1 is SGHRS and CDR2 is YFSETQ. V lost 3 bases, J lost 5 bases, and 12 bases lay in between. The CDR3 has 13 residues. The chain's CDR3 is CASSSLGGHEQYF. CDR3 sequence (DNA): TGCGCCAGCAGCTCCCTGGGTGGCCACGAGCAGTACTTC.

This clonotype was seen ten or more times. This beta chain lies outside the target of a library built for alpha chains; its clone size means little. The chain couples TRBV6-5 to TRBJ2-1, with D possibly matching TRBD1 (5 bases). The length of the CDR3 is 13 residues. V was cut by 6 bases and J by 3 bases, with 9 bases left in between. Per germline, CDR1 MNHEY and CDR2 SVGAGI. CDR3: CASSQGSYNEQFF. Here the CDR3 DNA reads TGTGCCAGCAGCCAGGGCAGCTACAATGAGCAGTTCTTC.

This clonotype is large within its sample. As an off-target read in a library built for alpha chains, this beta chain has a frequency of little significance. This chain joins TRBV7-2 and TRBJ2-1; D is perhaps TRBD2 (5 bases). CDR1 is SGHTA, CDR2 FQGNSA, per germline. Trimming left V 7 bases short and J 2 bases short, with 15 bases between. CDR3 length: 15 amino acids. CDR3 coding DNA: TGTGCCAGCAAGGAGGACCGAGACACCTACAATGAGCAGTTCTTC. Protein sequence: CASKEDRDTYNEQFF.

In this sample, this clonotype is large (0.1 to 1%). In a library made to pick up alpha chains, this beta chain is a stray read with a size that means little. The V gene is TRBV4-3, the J gene TRBJ1-5; D is ambiguous. This CDR3 contains 14 residues. CDR1 LGHNA and CDR2 YSLEER come from the germline V gene. Between the trimmed V and J ends, which lost 2 bases and 0 bases, there was a span of 5 bases. For the CDR3, the DNA is TGCGCCAGCAGCCAACACACTAGCAATCAGCCCCAGCATTTT. This codes for CASSQHTSNQPQHF.

This clonotype is medium-sized in the sample. This beta chain was picked up by a library intended for alpha chains and is off target, so its count carries little meaning. The chain couples TRBV27 to TRBJ2-1; tentative D call: TRBD2 (5 bases). The CDR3 has 13 residues. Germline CDR1 and CDR2: MNHEY and SMNVEV (reference sequence). Trimming took 3 bases from V and 7 from J, leaving 10 bases between them. This CDR3 is CASSFSGGNEQFF. CDR3 bases: TGTGCCAGCAGTTTTAGTGGCGGGAATGAGCAGTTCTTC.

This clonotype was recorded many times. Since the library was made to target alpha chains, this beta chain is a stray read and its abundance is not meaningful. The chain carries TRBV20-1 and TRBJ2-3; D may correspond to TRBD1 or TRBD2 (5 bases each). The germline V gene has CDR1 DFQATT and CDR2 SNEGSKA (reference sequence). The CDR3 consists of 15 residues. V was pared by 1 base and J by 4 bases, with 15 bases between. The CDR3 coding sequence is TGCAGTGCTAGAGCGCGAGACCTGGGGGCAGATACGCAGTATTTT. This gives the protein CSARARDLGADTQYF.

This clonotype is labeled medium-sized. This beta chain represents an off-target read in a library built for alpha chains; its size is of limited meaning. The rearrangement joins TRBV12-3 or TRBV12-4 to TRBJ2-1, with 8 bases fitting TRBD2. This CDR3 has 14 residues. With 3 bases clipped from V and 8 bases from J, the junction kept 6 bases outside the gene matches. CDR3 sequence (DNA): TGTGCCAGCAGTTTGGCGGGAGGATTTGATGAGCAGTTCTTC. As protein: CASSLAGGFDEQFF.

This clonotype is labeled large. Little can be read into the size of this beta chain, an off-target read in a library designed for alpha chains. The rearrangement joins TRBV27 to TRBJ2-7, with a tentative D call TRBD1 (6 bases). The germline V and J ends were trimmed by 3 bases and 5 bases, with 11 bases remaining between them. The CDR3 is 13 amino acids. The germline V gene has CDR1 MNHEY and CDR2 SMNVEV (reference sequence). CDR3: CASSLSTGNEQYF. CDR3 nucleotides: TGTGCCAGCAGTTTGTCAACAGGGAACGAGCAGTACTTC.

By proportion, this clonotype is medium-sized (0.01 to 0.1%). A library made for alpha chains picked up this beta chain off target, so its size means little. V is TRBV5-1 and J is TRBJ2-2; 8 nucleotides align to TRBD1. The V gene end was trimmed by 3 bases and the J gene end by 3 bases; junction bases not matched to a gene: 7. Germline-derived CDR1 and CDR2 are SGHRS and YFSETQ. The CDR3 contains 16 residues. CDR3: CASSSTGTGDTGELFF. In DNA form, the CDR3 reads TGCGCCAGCAGCTCTACCGGGACAGGCGACACCGGGGAGCTGTTTTTT.

Comments on this clonotype: This beta chain is a stray read from a library made for alpha chains; its abundance is not meaningful. The chain recombines TRBV12-3 or TRBV12-4 with TRBJ2-3; D is perhaps TRBD1 or TRBD2 (5 bases each). V shed 4 bases and J shed 2 bases, with 10 bases lying between them. The CDR3 contains 14 residues. Here the CDR3 reads CASSSGTLTDTQYF. The DNA for the CDR3 is TGTGCCAGCAGTTCCGGGACCCTCACAGATACGCAGTATTTT.

This clonotype was counted between two and nine times. A library made for alpha chains picked up this beta chain off target, so its size means little. The CDR3 loop is CSARSYTDEQFF. The CDR3 DNA reads TGCAGTGCCCGGAGCTACACGGATGAGCAGTTCTTC. The chain combines TRBV20-1 with TRBJ2-1; D is unclear. CDR1 is DFQATT and CDR2 is SNEGSKA in the germline V gene (reference sequence). V was cut by 6 bases and J by 8 bases, with 14 bases left in between. The CDR3 totals 12 residues.

By proportion, this clonotype is medium-sized. This beta chain is an unintended read in a library built for alpha chains; its size means little. This rearrangement joins TRBV19 to TRBJ2-7; the D gene is possibly TRBD2 (5 bases). This CDR3 is built from 16 residues. The germline V and J ends were trimmed by 5 bases and 6 bases, with 23 bases remaining between them. From germline, CDR1 is LNHDA and CDR2 SQIVND (reference sequence). Written as DNA, the CDR3 is TGTGCCAGTAGTCCCGAGGGTCGGGCGGCGAAACTCGAGCAGTACTTC. Its protein is CASSPEGRAAKLEQYF.

In this sample, this clonotype turned up many times. For a library built for alpha chains, this beta chain is a stray read; little rests on its size. The V call is TRBV7-2, the J call TRBJ1-1, with 7 bases fitting TRBD1. In germline, CDR1 is SGHTA, CDR2 FQGNSA. Trimming removed 1 base from V and 8 bases from J; junction bases left unmatched: 4. The CDR3 is 13 amino acids. The CDR3 protein is CASSLGTGREAFF. CDR3 sequence (DNA): TGTGCCAGCAGCTTAGGGACAGGCCGAGAAGCTTTCTTT.

Judged by abundance, this clonotype is large (0.1 to 1%). Since the library was made to target alpha chains, this beta chain is a stray read and its abundance is not meaningful. The chain couples TRBV20-1 to TRBJ1-1, with D tentatively TRBD1 (6 bases). The germline V gene has CDR1 DFQATT and CDR2 SNEGSKA (reference sequence). The ends were cut back, 3 bases at V and 5 bases at J, with 16 bases in the middle. This CDR3 comprises 14 residues. The CDR3, as DNA: TGCAGTGCTAGGGTCAGGGGACTCCCGACTGAAGCTTTCTTT. Encoded protein: CSARVRGLPTEAFF.

This clonotype is judged medium-sized (0.01 to 0.1%). Within a library made for alpha chains, this beta chain is off target, and its count is uninformative. This chain connects TRBV7-2 to TRBJ2-5; 7 bases are a match to TRBD2. Germline V gives CDR1 SGHTA, CDR2 FQGNSA. Germline trimming cut 4 bases from V and 7 bases from J; bases unmatched to any gene: 6. This CDR3 spans 13 amino acids. CDR3 nucleotides: TGTGCCAGCAGCTACGGGAGGTCCGGGACCCAGTACTTC. Translation: CASSYGRSGTQYF.

Relative to its sample, this clonotype is medium-sized. This beta chain was picked up by a library intended for alpha chains and is off target, so its count carries little meaning. The chain combines TRBV18 with TRBJ1-2; D gene uncertain. Per germline, CDR1 KGHSH and CDR2 LQKENI. The CDR3 extends over 16 amino acids. Trimming left V 0 bases short and J 1 base short, with 12 bases between. The CDR3 DNA follows: TGTGCCAGCTCACCACCGAACGACGTCCTTAACTATGGCTACACCTTC. Translated: CASSPPNDVLNYGYTF. The full variable domain, rest sourced from reference TRBV18 and TRBJ1-2, is NAGVMQNPRHLVRRRGQEARLRCSPMKGHSHVYWYRQLPEEGLKFMVYLQKENIIDESGMPKERFSAEFPKEGPSILRIQQVVRGDSAAYFCASSPPNDVLNYGYTFGSGTRLTVV.

This clonotype was recorded a few times. This beta chain is an unintended read in a library built for alpha chains; its size means little. The chain is built from TRBV6-5 and TRBJ2-5, with 9 bases lining up with TRBD1. Germline V gene lookup returns CDR1 MNHEY and CDR2 SVGAGI. The CDR3 sequence is 15 residues long. J gave up 3 bases and V 5 bases, and 7 bases lay outside the gene matches. This chain's CDR3 is CASSGPGQGEETQYF. The CDR3 DNA is TGTGCCAGCAGTGGGCCGGGACAGGGTGAAGAGACCCAGTACTTC.

Relative to its sample, this clonotype is large (0.1 to 1%). With the library built for alpha chains, this beta chain is off target and its frequency is not meaningful. The chain uses TRBV20-1 and TRBJ1-1; D uncertain. The CDR3 length is 13 residues. V was cut by 3 bases and J by 3 bases, with 11 bases left in between. Looked up from germline, CDR1 is DFQATT and CDR2 is SNEGSKA (reference sequence). CDR3 sequence (DNA): TGCAGTGCTAGGGACTCGTGGGACACTGAAGCTTTCTTT. This sequence encodes CSARDSWDTEAFF.

This clonotype was counted a few times. The size of this beta chain means little, since it is a stray read in a library made for alpha chains. The chain uses TRBV20-1 and TRBJ2-1, with D possibly TRBD2 on 6 matching bases. Germline V lookup: CDR1 DFQATT, CDR2 SNEGSKA (reference sequence). The CDR3 sequence is 12 residues long. Trimming pared 6 bases from V and 7 bases from J, leaving 13 bases between. CDR3 coding DNA: TGCAGTGCGTCGGGACTTACTAATGAGCAGTTCTTC. Amino acids: CSASGLTNEQFF.

By its share, this clonotype is medium-sized. The size of this beta chain means little, since it is a stray read in a library made for alpha chains. The chain employs TRBV29-1 and TRBJ2-7; possible D gene TRBD1, 5 bases. Trimming left V 5 bases short and J 7 bases short, with 15 bases between. The CDR3 contains 12 residues. CDR1 is SQVTM and CDR2 is ANQGSEA in the germline V gene. For the CDR3, the DNA is TGCAGCGTTCCTGTTGGGGCTCGGGAGCAGTACTTC. Encoded protein: CSVPVGAREQYF.

By share, this clonotype ranks as medium-sized (0.01 to 0.1%). The library was prepared for alpha chains; this beta chain is a stray read, so its frequency means little. This sequence joins TRBV20-1 and TRBJ1-1; a weak D match, TRBD1 (5 bases). Trimming removed 6 bases at V and 0 bases at J, with 8 bases between. The CDR3 is made up of 12 amino acids. Germline CDR1 and CDR2: DFQATT and SNEGSKA (reference sequence). The CDR3 DNA reads as TGCAGTGCGGCAGGGATGAACACTGAAGCTTTCTTT. Its translation: CSAAGMNTEAFF.

This clonotype appeared many times. This beta chain is a stray sequence in a library constructed for alpha chains; its clone size is not meaningful. This chain connects TRBV12-3 or TRBV12-4 to TRBJ1-1, with D hard to call. Trimming removed 6 bases from V and 3 bases from J, with 8 bases in between. CDR3 length equals 12 residues. CDR3 protein: CASSPGDTEAFF. The CDR3 region has the DNA TGTGCCAGCAGCCCCGGTGACACTGAAGCTTTCTTT.